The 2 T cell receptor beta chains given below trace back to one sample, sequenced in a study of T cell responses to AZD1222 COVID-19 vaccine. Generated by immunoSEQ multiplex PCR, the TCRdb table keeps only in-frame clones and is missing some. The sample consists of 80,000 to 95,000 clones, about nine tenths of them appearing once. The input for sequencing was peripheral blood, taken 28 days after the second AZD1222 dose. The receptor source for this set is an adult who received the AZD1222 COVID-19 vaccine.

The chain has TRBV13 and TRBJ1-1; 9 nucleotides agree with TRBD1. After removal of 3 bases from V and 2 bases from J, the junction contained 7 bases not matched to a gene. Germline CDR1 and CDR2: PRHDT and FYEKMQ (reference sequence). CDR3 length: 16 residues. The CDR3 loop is CASSFSGQGRNTEAFF. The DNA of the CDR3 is TGTGCCAGCAGCTTTTCGGGACAGGGCCGCAACACTGAAGCTTTCTTT.

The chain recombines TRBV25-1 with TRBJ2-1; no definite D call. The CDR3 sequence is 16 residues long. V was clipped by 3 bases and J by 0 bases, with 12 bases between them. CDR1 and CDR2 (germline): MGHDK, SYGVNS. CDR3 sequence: CASSDFLAGSYNEQFF. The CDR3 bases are TGTGCCAGCAGTGATTTTTTAGCCGGCTCCTACAATGAGCAGTTCTTC. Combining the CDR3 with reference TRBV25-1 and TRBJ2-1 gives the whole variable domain EADIYQTPRYLVIGTGKKITLECSQTMGHDKMYWYQQDPGMELHLIHYSYGVNSTEKGDLSSESTVSRIRTEHFPLTLESARPSHTSQYLCASSDFLAGSYNEQFFGPGTRLTVL.